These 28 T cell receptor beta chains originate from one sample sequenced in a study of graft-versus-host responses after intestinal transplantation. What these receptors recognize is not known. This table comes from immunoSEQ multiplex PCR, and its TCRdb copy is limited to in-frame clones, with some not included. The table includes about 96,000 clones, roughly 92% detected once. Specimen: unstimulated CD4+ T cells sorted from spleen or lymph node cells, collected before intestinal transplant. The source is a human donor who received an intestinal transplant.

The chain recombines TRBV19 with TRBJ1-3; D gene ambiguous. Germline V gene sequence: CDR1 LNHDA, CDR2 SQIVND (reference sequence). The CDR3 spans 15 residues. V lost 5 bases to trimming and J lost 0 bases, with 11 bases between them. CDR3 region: CASSGRQTSGNTIYF. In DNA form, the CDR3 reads TGTGCCAGTAGTGGCAGGCAGACCTCTGGAAACACCATATATTTT.

This chain's CDR3 is CASSLGTGGGSYNEQFF. The CDR3 bases are TGCGCCAGCAGCTTGGGGACAGGGGGTGGCTCCTACAATGAGCAGTTCTTC. The rearrangement links TRBV5-1 to TRBJ2-1; TRBD1 matches at 10 bases. The V segment lost 0 bases and the J segment 0 bases; nucleotides outside the gene matches: 3. Germline CDR1 SGHRS, CDR2 YFSETQ. The CDR3 contains 17 residues. Looking up the rest from reference TRBV5-1 and TRBJ2-1 gives the full variable domain: KAGVTQTPRYLIKTRGQQVTLSCSPISGHRSVSWYQQTPGQGLQFLFEYFSETQRNKGNFPGRFSGRQFSNSRSEMNVSTLELGDSALYLCASSLGTGGGSYNEQFFGPGTRLTVL.

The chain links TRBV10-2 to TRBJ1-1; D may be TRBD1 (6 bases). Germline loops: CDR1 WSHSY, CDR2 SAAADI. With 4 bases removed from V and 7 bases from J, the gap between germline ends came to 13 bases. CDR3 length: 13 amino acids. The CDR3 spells CASSVAGANEAFF. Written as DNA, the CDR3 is TGCGCCAGCAGTGTGGCGGGGGCGAATGAAGCTTTCTTT.

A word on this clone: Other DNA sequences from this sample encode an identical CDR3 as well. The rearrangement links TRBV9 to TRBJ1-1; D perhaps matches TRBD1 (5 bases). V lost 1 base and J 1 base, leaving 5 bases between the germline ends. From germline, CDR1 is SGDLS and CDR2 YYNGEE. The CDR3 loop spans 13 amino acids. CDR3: CASSVQGNTEAFF. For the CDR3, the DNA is TGTGCCAGCAGCGTACAGGGGAACACTGAAGCTTTCTTT. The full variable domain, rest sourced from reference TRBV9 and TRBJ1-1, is DSGVTQTPKHLITATGQRVTLRCSPRSGDLSVYWYQQSLDQGLQFLIQYYNGEERAKGNILERFSAQQFPDLHSELNLSSLELGDSALYFCASSVQGNTEAFFGQGTRLTVV.

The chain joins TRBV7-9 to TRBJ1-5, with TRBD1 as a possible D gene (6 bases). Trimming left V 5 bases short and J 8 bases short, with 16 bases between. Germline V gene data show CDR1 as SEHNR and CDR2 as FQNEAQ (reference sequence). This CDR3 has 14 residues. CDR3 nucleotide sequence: TGTGCCAGCAGCGCCCAGGGGACGTCGGAGCCCCAGCATTTT. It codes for CASSAQGTSEPQHF.

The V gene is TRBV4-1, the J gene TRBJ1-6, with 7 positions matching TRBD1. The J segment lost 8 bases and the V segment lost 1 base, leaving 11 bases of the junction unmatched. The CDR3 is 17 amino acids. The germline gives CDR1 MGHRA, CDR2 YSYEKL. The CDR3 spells CASSQAFGGQKYSPLHF. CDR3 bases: TGCGCCAGCAGCCAAGCATTCGGGGGACAGAAGTATTCACCCCTCCACTTT.

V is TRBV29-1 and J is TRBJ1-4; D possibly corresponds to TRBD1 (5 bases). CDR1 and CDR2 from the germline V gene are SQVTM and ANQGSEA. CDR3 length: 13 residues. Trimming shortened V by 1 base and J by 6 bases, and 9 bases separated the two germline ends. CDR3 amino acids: CSVEVQGYEKLFF. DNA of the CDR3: TGCAGCGTTGAAGTTCAGGGATATGAAAAACTGTTTTTT.

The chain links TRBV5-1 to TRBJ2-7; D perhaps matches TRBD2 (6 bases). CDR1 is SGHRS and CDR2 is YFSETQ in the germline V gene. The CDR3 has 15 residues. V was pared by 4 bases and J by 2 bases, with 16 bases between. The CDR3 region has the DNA TGCGCCAGCAGCGTAATGGGGGGAGCTACCTACGAGCAGTACTTC. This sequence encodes CASSVMGGATYEQYF.

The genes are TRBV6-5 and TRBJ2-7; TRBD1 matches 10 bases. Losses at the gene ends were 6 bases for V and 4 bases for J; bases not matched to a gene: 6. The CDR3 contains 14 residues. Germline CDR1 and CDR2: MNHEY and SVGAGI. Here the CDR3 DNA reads TGTGCCAGCAGCCCAGACAGGGGGCCATACGAGCAGTACTTC. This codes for CASSPDRGPYEQYF.

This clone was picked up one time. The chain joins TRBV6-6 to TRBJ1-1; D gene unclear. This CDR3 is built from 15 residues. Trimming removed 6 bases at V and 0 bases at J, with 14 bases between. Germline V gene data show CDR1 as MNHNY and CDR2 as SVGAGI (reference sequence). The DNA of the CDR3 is TGTGCCAGCAGCGGAGGCCCGGGAGTGAACACTGAAGCTTTCTTT. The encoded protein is CASSGGPGVNTEAFF.

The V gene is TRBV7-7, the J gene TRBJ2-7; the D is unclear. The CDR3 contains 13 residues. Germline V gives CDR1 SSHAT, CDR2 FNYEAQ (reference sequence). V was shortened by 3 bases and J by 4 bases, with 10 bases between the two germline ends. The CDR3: CASSFAQQYEQYF. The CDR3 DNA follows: TGTGCCAGCAGCTTTGCACAGCAATACGAGCAGTACTTC.

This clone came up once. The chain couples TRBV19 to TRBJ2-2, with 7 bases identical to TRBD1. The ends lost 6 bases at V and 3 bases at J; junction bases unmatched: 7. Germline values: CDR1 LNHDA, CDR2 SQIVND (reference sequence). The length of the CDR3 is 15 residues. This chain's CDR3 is CASRSSQGYTGELFF. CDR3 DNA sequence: TGTGCCAGTAGATCCTCACAGGGGTACACCGGGGAGCTGTTTTTT.

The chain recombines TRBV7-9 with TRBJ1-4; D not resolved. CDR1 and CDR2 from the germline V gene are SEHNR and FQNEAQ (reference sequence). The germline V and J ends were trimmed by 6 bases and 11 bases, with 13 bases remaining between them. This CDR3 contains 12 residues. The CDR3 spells CASRKETQKLFF. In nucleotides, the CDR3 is TGTGCCAGCAGGAAAGAGACACAGAAACTGTTTTTT.

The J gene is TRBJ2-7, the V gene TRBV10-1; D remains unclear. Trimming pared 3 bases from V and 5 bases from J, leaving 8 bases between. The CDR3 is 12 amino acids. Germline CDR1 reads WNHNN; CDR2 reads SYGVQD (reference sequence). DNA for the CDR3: TGCGCCAGCAGTGATAGACGGGACGAGCAGTACTTC. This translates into CASSDRRDEQYF.

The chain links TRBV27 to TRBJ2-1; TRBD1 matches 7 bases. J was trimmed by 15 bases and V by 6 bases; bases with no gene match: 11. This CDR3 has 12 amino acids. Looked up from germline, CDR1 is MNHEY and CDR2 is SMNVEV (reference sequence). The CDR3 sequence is CASRHRQGSMFF. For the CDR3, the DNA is TGTGCCAGCAGGCATCGACAGGGTTCTATGTTCTTC.

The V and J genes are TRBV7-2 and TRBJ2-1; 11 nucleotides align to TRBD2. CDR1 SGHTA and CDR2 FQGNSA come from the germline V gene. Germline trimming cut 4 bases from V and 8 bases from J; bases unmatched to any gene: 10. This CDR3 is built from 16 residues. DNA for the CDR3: TGTGCCAGCAGCTCATCGATAGCGGGAGGGTTCGATGAGCAGTTCTTC. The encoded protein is CASSSSIAGGFDEQFF.

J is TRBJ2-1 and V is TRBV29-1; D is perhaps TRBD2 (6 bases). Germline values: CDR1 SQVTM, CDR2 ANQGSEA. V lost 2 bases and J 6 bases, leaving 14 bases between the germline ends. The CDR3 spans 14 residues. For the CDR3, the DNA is TGCAGCGTTGAACCGCCATTTAGCGGCAATGAGCAGTTCTTC. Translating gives CSVEPPFSGNEQFF.

CDR3 bases: TGTGCCAGCTCACGGACTAGCGGGGTGTACAATGAGCAGTTCTTC. Encoded protein: CASSRTSGVYNEQFF. The genes are TRBV18 and TRBJ2-1; 12 nucleotides match TRBD2. J was trimmed by 4 bases and V by 4 bases; bases with no gene match: 2. CDR3 size: 15 residues. Germline-derived CDR1 and CDR2 are KGHSH and LQKENI.

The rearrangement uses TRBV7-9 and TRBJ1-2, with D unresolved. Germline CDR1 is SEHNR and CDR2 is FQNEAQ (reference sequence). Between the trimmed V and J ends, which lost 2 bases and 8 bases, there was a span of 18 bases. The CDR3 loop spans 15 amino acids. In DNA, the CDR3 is TGTGCCAGCAGCTTACGTTTATTCGGAGAGAGCGGCTACACCTTC. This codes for CASSLRLFGESGYTF.

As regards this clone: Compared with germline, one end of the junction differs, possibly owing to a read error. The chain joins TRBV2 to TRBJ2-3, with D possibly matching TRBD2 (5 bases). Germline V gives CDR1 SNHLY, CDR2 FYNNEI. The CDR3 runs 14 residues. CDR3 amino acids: CASSEDASTDTQYF. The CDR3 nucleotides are TGTGCCAGCAGTGAAGATGCTAGCACGGATACGCAGTATTTT.

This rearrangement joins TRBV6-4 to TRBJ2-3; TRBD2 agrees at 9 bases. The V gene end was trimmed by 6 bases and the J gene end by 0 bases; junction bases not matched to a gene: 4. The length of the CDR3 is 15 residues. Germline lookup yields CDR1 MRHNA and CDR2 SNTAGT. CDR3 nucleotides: TGTGCCAGCAGCAAGCGGGGGGCTAGCACAGATACGCAGTATTTT. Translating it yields CASSKRGASTDTQYF.

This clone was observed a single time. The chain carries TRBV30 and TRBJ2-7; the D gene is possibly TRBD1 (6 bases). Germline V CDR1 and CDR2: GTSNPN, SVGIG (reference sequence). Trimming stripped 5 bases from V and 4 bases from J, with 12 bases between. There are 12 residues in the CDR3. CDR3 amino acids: CAWSRGTYEQYF. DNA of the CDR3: TGTGCCTGGTCCAGGGGCACGTACGAGCAGTACTTC. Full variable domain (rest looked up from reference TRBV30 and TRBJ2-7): SQTIHQWPATLVQPVGSPLSLECTVEGTSNPNLYWYRQAAGRGLQLLFYSVGIGQISSEVPQNLSASRPQDRQFILSSKKLLLSDSGFYLCAWSRGTYEQYFGPGTRLTVT.

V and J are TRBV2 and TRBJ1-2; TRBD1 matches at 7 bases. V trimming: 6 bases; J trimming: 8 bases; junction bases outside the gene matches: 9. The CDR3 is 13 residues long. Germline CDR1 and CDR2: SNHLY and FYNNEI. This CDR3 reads CASSKDRFEGYTF. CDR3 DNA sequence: TGTGCCAGCAGCAAGGACAGGTTCGAAGGCTACACCTTC.

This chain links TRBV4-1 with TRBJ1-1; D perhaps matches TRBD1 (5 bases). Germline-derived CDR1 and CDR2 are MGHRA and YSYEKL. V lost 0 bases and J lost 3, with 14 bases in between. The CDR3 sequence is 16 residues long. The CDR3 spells CASSQDFARAYTEAFF. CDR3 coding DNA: TGCGCCAGCAGCCAAGATTTCGCCAGGGCGTACACTGAAGCTTTCTTT.

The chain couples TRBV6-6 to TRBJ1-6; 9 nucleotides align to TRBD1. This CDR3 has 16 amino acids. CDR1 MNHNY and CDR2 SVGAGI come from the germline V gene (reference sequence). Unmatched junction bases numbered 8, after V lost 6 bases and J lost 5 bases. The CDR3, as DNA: TGTGCCAGCAGACGGCTGGGACAGGGAGATAATTCACCCCTCCACTTT. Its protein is CASRRLGQGDNSPLHF.

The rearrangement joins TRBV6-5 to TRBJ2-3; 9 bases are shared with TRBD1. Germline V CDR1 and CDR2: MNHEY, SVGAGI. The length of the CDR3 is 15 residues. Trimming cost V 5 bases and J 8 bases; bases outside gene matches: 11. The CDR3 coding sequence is TGTGCCAGCAGTCCTCCGGACAGGGGTTCTGTTACGCAGTATTTT. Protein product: CASSPPDRGSVTQYF.

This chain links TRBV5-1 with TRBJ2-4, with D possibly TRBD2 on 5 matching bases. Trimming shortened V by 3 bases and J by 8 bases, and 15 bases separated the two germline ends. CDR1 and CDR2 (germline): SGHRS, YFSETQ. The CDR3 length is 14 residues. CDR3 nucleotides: TGCGCCAGCAGCTCCCCGGACCTAGCCGACATTCAGTACTTC. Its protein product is CASSSPDLADIQYF.

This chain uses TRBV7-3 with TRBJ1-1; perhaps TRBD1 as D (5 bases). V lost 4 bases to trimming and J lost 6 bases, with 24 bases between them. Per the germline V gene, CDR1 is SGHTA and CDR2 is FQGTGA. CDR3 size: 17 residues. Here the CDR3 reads CASSSQPGLKGLPEAFF. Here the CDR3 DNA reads TGTGCCAGCAGCTCGCAACCGGGACTCAAAGGACTGCCTGAAGCTTTCTTT.